Following are 28 T cell receptor beta chains from one sample sequenced in a study of T cell clonality in common variable immunodeficiency (dated by TCRdb to between 2014 and 2016). The library was obtained by the immunoSEQ multiplex PCR assay. TCRdb's version of the immuneACCESS table is confined to in-frame rearrangements and falls short of the full clone set. An unresolved V gene accounts for under half of the shortfall where checked; the remainder is of unknown origin. This sample was tabulated with 40,000 to 45,000 clones, among which there are no singletons. About 10% of the sample is in the top ten clones. The sample comprised peripheral blood mononuclear cells. All receptors come from a person between 18 and 70 years old in good health.

This clone was recorded many times. The read gets to within 3 residues of the CDR3 end, and the germline J gene fills in the rest. The V gene is TRBV9, the J gene TRBJ2-3; tentatively, D is TRBD2 (6 bases). In germline, CDR1 is SGDLS, CDR2 YYNGEE. The V end lost 3 bases, the J end lost 6 bases, and 17 bases lay between the germline ends. The CDR3 spans 15 residues. CDR3 loop: CASSGLPLRGDTQYF. CDR3 DNA (partial): TGTGCCAGCAGCGGCTTGCCCCTCCGGGGGGATACG.

This clone has ten or more counts. CDR3 loop: CASSFLAGVETQYF. The sequenced CDR3 bases are TGTGCCAGCAGTTTTCTAGCGGGGGTAGAGACC. V is TRBV12-3 or TRBV12-4 and J is TRBJ2-5; 10 bases are shared with TRBD2. The CDR3 end lies 3 residues beyond the end of the read and is filled in from the germline J gene. This CDR3 spans 14 amino acids. Trimming cost V 3 bases and J 4 bases; bases outside gene matches: 2.

This clone was seen repeatedly, ten times or more. The sequence runs out 3 residues before the end of the CDR3; the remainder is reconstructed from the germline J gene. The J gene is TRBJ1-1, the V gene TRBV7-3, with 11 nucleotides matching TRBD1. Germline V lookup: CDR1 SGHTA, CDR2 FQGTGA. This CDR3 has 14 amino acids. The DNA read from the CDR3 is TGTGCCAGCAGCTTAACGGGACAGGGGGGAGAA. Encoded protein: CASSLTGQGGE. The entire CDR3 protein reads CASSLTGQGGEAFF.

This clone occurred many times. The read finishes 3 residues shy of the CDR3 end, and the germline J gene is used to complete it. The V gene is TRBV2, the J gene TRBJ2-2; D unclear. Germline loops: CDR1 SNHLY, CDR2 FYNNEI. CDR3 size: 14 residues. Trimming took off 4 bases at V and 0 bases at J, with 6 bases between the two ends. The DNA read from the CDR3 is TGTGCCAGCAGTGTTCTAACGAACACCGGGGAG. It is translated as CASSVLTNTGE. The full CDR3 protein reads CASSVLTNTGELFF.

In its sample, this clone was seen many times. Read sequence stops 3 residues before the CDR3 end, and the germline J gene provides the missing end. This sequence joins TRBV7-2 and TRBJ1-2; D uncertain. The CDR3 contains 14 residues. Germline assignment: CDR1 SGHTA and CDR2 FQGNSA. V was shortened by 3 bases and J by 5 bases, with 13 bases between the two germline ends. CDR3 bases read: TGTGCCAGCAGCTTTGTGGGAGCGGCATATGGC. This codes for CASSFVGAAYG. The whole CDR3 protein is CASSFVGAAYGYTF. Full variable domain (outside the CDR3, taken from reference TRBV7-2 and TRBJ1-2): GAGVSQSPSNKVTEKGKDVELRCDPISGHTALYWYRQSLGQGLEFLIYFQGNSAPDKSGLPSDRFSAERTGGSVSTLTIQRTQQEDSAVYLCASSFVGAAYGYTFGSGTRLTVV.

This clone was recorded at least ten times. The sequence runs out 3 residues before the end of the CDR3; the remainder is reconstructed from the germline J gene. V usage is TRBV28 and J usage is TRBJ2-1; 8 bases are a match to TRBD1. With V trimmed by 6 bases and J by 0 bases, 4 bases remained unmatched. CDR3 length equals 15 residues. Germline assignment: CDR1 MDHEN and CDR2 SYDVKM. This CDR3 is CASSRGRSSYNEQFF. The sequenced CDR3 bases are TGTGCCAGCAGCAGGGGGCGGAGCTCCTACAATGAG.

This clone was seen repeatedly, ten times or more. The read ends 3 residues before the CDR3 terminus; that terminus is restored from the germline J gene. V is TRBV6-2 or TRBV6-3 and J is TRBJ1-2, with a weak D call TRBD1 (6 bases). The CDR3 has 16 residues. The V and J ends lost 2 bases and 4 bases respectively, with 17 bases between them. Germline CDR1 reads MNHEY; CDR2 reads SVGEGT. CDR3 DNA, as far as it was read: TGTGCCAGCAGTTACCCCCGGACAGCCGGAGGCTATGGC. The encoded protein is CASSYPRTAGGYG. The full CDR3 is CASSYPRTAGGYGYTF.

This clone was recorded many times. Coverage ceases 3 residues before the CDR3 finishes, and the germline J gene fills in the end. V usage is TRBV19 and J usage is TRBJ2-1; 7 bases match TRBD1. There are 15 residues in the CDR3. The V segment lost 2 bases and the J segment 2 bases; nucleotides outside the gene matches: 3. The germline CDR1 and CDR2 sequences are LNHDA and SQIVND (reference sequence). CDR3 bases read: TGTGCCAGTAGTATACTGGGACAGACCTACAATGAG. This gives the protein CASSILGQTYNE. The full CDR3 protein is CASSILGQTYNEQFF. Drawing the rest from reference TRBV19 and TRBJ2-1, the complete variable domain is DGGITQSPKYLFRKEGQNVTLSCEQNLNHDAMYWYRQDPGQGLRLIYYSQIVNDFQKGDIAEGYSVSREKKESFPLTVTSAQKNPTAFYLCASSILGQTYNEQFFGPGTRLTVL.

This clone has at least ten counts. With the read ending 3 residues before the CDR3 end, the germline J gene is used to fill in that end. The chain joins TRBV7-8 to TRBJ2-3; D is unclear. The V end was cut by 3 bases, the J end by 0 bases, with 10 bases between. The CDR3 totals 15 residues. Germline assignment: CDR1 SGHVS and CDR2 FQNEAQ. The CDR3: CASSFYRSSTDTQYF. The CDR3 bases that were read are TGTGCCAGCAGCTTCTACAGAAGTAGCACAGATACG.

This clone was counted ten times or more. The read stops 3 residues short of the end of the CDR3; the missing end is completed from the germline J gene. The chain has TRBV19 and TRBJ1-1; 9 nucleotides agree with TRBD1. J gave up 6 bases and V 7 bases, and 3 bases lay outside the gene matches. The CDR3 is made up of 12 amino acids. Germline V gives CDR1 LNHDA, CDR2 SQIVND (reference sequence). Incomplete CDR3 DNA: TGTGCCAGTAAGGACAGGGGCTCTGAA. This sequence encodes CASKDRGSE. The whole CDR3 region reads CASKDRGSEAFF.

This clone has ten or more counts. The read terminates 3 residues before the CDR3 end, so the remaining end is supplied by the germline J gene. V and J are TRBV2 and TRBJ1-5; TRBD1 agrees at 8 bases. Germline CDR1 is SNHLY and CDR2 is FYNNEI. The CDR3 consists of 13 residues. V dropped 6 bases and J dropped 6; count of bases not matched to a gene: 4. This CDR3 is CASSGQGGQPQHF. Incomplete CDR3 DNA: TGTGCCAGCAGCGGACAGGGAGGTCAGCCC. Full variable domain (missing parts from reference TRBV2 and TRBJ1-5): EPEVTQTPSHQVTQMGQEVILRCVPISNHLYFYWYRQILGQKVEFLVSFYNNEISEKSEIFDDQFSVERPDGSNFTLKIRSTKLEDSAMYFCASSGQGGQPQHFGDGTRLSIL.

This clone has ten or more counts. The read gets to within 3 residues of the CDR3 end, and the germline J gene fills in the rest. This rearrangement joins TRBV7-9 to TRBJ1-1, with 8 bases aligning to TRBD1. CDR3 length: 14 residues. Germline V CDR1 and CDR2: SEHNR, FQNEAQ (reference sequence). J lost 4 bases, V lost 1 base, and 2 bases had no gene match. The covered CDR3 bases are TGTGCCAGCAGCTTAGAAGGACAGGGCACTGAA. It encodes CASSLEGQGTE. The complete CDR3 protein is CASSLEGQGTEAFF. Together with reference TRBV7-9 and TRBJ1-1, the CDR3 gives the full variable domain: DTGVSQNPRHKITKRGQNVTFRCDPISEHNRLYWYRQTLGQGPEFLTYFQNEAQLEKSRLLSDRFSAERPKGSFSTLEIQRTEQGDSAMYLCASSLEGQGTEAFFGQGTRLTVV.

This clone was found a few times. The read is 3 residues too short to cover the CDR3 end, so that end is filled in from the germline J gene. The V gene is TRBV4-2, the J gene TRBJ2-5; TRBD2 matches at 12 bases. CDR3 length equals 17 residues. Germline values: CDR1 LGHNA, CDR2 YNFKEQ. After removal of 4 bases from V and 4 bases from J, the junction contained 10 bases not matched to a gene. The CDR3 loop is CASSRQEWTSGVETQYF. Incomplete CDR3 DNA: TGTGCCAGCAGCCGCCAAGAATGGACTAGCGGGGTAGAGACC.

This clone was recorded at least ten times. Read coverage stops 3 residues before the CDR3 terminus; the germline J gene supplies the remainder. The V and J genes are TRBV5-5 and TRBJ2-1, with TRBD2 matching over 9 bases. The germline V gene has CDR1 SGHKS and CDR2 YYEKEE (reference sequence). This CDR3 contains 13 residues. J was trimmed by 9 bases and V by 0 bases; bases with no gene match: 1. The sequenced part of the CDR3 DNA is TGTGCCAGCAGCTTGGAACTAGCGGGTGAG. Amino acid sequence: CASSLELAGE. The whole CDR3 protein is CASSLELAGEQFF.

This clone was counted at least ten times. The read stops 3 residues short of the end of the CDR3; the missing end is completed from the germline J gene. The chain has TRBV7-2 and TRBJ1-4, with D unclear. The germline V and J ends were trimmed by 3 bases and 3 bases, with 11 bases remaining between them. Germline V gene lookup returns CDR1 SGHTA and CDR2 FQGNSA. This CDR3 comprises 15 residues. CDR3 bases read: TGTGCCAGCAGCTTTGGAGACACCCCTAATGAAAAA. It codes for CASSFGDTPNEK. The complete CDR3 protein is CASSFGDTPNEKLFF.

The table lists this clone with many counts. With the read ending 3 residues before the CDR3 end, the germline J gene is used to fill in that end. The rearrangement links TRBV20-1 to TRBJ2-7; 10 positions agree with TRBD1. The CDR3 extends over 14 amino acids. Germline V gene data show CDR1 as DFQATT and CDR2 as SNEGSKA (reference sequence). V gave up 0 bases and J gave up 6 bases; unmatched junction bases: 5. The DNA read from the CDR3 is TGCAGTGCTAGAGATTCCGGACAGGGGGTCGAG. It codes for CSARDSGQGVE. In full, the CDR3 is CSARDSGQGVEQYF.

Ten or more counts support this clone. Read coverage stops 3 residues before the CDR3 terminus; the germline J gene supplies the remainder. The chain couples TRBV20-1 to TRBJ2-7; D is possibly TRBD2 (6 bases). Deletions cut 1 base from V and 5 bases from J, with 18 bases between. CDR1 is DFQATT and CDR2 is SNEGSKA in the germline V gene (reference sequence). The CDR3 is 15 amino acids. The CDR3 bases that were read are TGCAGTGCTAGAGGAAGCGGGTACAAGGCCCACGAG. It codes for CSARGSGYKAHE. The full CDR3 protein reads CSARGSGYKAHEQYF.

This clone has a count of ten or more. The read halts 3 residues ahead of the CDR3 end, with the missing end drawn from the germline J gene. The gene calls are TRBV11-2 and TRBJ2-7; D not resolved. The CDR3 runs to 14 residues. The V gene lost 11 bases and the J gene lost 0 bases, with 17 bases spanning the gap. Germline loops: CDR1 SGHAT, CDR2 FQNNGV. CDR3 DNA, as far as it was read: TGTGCCTCGCAACGAGCGCCCAGCTCCTACGAG. Its translation: CASQRAPSSYE. The complete CDR3 protein is CASQRAPSSYEQYF.

This clone was seen many times. The CDR3 end falls 3 residues outside the read, so it is completed with the germline J gene. The chain employs TRBV5-1 and TRBJ1-2, with TRBD1 as a possible D gene (5 bases). The CDR3 contains 16 residues. Trimming left V 0 bases short and J 0 bases short, with 12 bases between. The germline gives CDR1 SGHRS, CDR2 YFSETQ. The sequenced CDR3 bases are TGCGCCAGCAGCTTGGGAGGGGCAAAGACTAACTATGGC. Its translation: CASSLGGAKTNYG. The CDR3 in full is CASSLGGAKTNYGYTF.

This clone was detected many times. Read data end 3 residues before the CDR3 end; the end is taken from the germline J gene. This rearrangement joins TRBV11-3 to TRBJ2-7; 7 positions agree with TRBD1. V trimming: 4 bases; J trimming: 4 bases; junction bases outside the gene matches: 7. CDR3 length equals 14 residues. Germline V gene lookup returns CDR1 SGHNT and CDR2 YENEEA. The CDR3 loop is CASSWGTGEYEQYF. The sequenced part of the CDR3 DNA is TGTGCCAGCAGCTGGGGTACAGGGGAATACGAG.

This clone was seen many times. Partial CDR3 DNA: TGTGCCAGCAGTGCGAAGGGGACCGGGGAG. This gives the protein CASSAKGTGE. The whole CDR3 protein is CASSAKGTGELFF. V usage is TRBV6-1 and J usage is TRBJ2-2, with D maybe TRBD1 (5 bases). The CDR3 end lies 3 residues beyond the end of the read and is filled in from the germline J gene. V lost 4 bases and J lost 5, with 8 bases in between. Germline V gene data show CDR1 as MNHNS and CDR2 as SASEGT. The CDR3 covers 13 residues.

The sample holds many counts of this clone. From the germline J gene comes the end of the CDR3, since the read stops 3 residues before it. The chain employs TRBV5-1 and TRBJ1-5; D remains ambiguous. CDR3 size: 15 residues. Trimming took 2 bases from V and 0 from J, leaving 9 bases between them. CDR1 and CDR2 (germline): SGHRS, YFSETQ. The CDR3 sequence is CASSLGGNSNQPQHF. The part of the CDR3 DNA that was read is TGCGCCAGCAGCTTAGGCGGTAATAGCAATCAGCCC.

This clone was picked up many times. The read falls 3 residues short of the CDR3 end, and the missing part is taken from the germline J gene. V gene TRBV9 combines with J gene TRBJ2-2, with D maybe TRBD2 (6 bases). V lost 6 bases, J lost 0 bases, and 12 bases lay in between. The CDR3 sequence is 15 residues long. The germline V gene has CDR1 SGDLS and CDR2 YYNGEE. CDR3 DNA (partial): TGTGCCAGCACCCATAGCGGAGCGAACACCGGGGAG. This translates into CASTHSGANTGE. The whole CDR3 sequence reads CASTHSGANTGELFF.

This clone has a count of ten or more. The CDR3 extends 3 residues past the end of the read, so its final part is completed from the germline J gene. The J gene is TRBJ1-6, the V gene TRBV2, with TRBD1 identical over 7 bases. The germline V gene encodes CDR1 SNHLY and CDR2 FYNNEI. This CDR3 spans 15 amino acids. With 9 bases clipped from V and 0 bases from J, the junction kept 5 bases outside the gene matches. The CDR3 bases that were read are TGTGCCAGGGGGGACAGCAGCTCCTATAATTCACCC. Its translation: CARGDSSSYNSP. The whole CDR3 is CARGDSSSYNSPLHF.

This clone was counted many times. The read is 3 residues too short to cover the CDR3 end, so that end is filled in from the germline J gene. The chain recombines TRBV4-1 with TRBJ1-6, with 9 bases lining up with TRBD1. Germline assignment: CDR1 MGHRA and CDR2 YSYEKL. Germline trimming cut 7 bases from V and 3 bases from J; bases unmatched to any gene: 10. The CDR3 totals 17 residues. The sequenced part of the CDR3 DNA is TGCGCCAGCAACTCTCCGGGACAGGGAGTCTATAATTCACCC. Translated: CASNSPGQGVYNSP. The whole CDR3 protein reads CASNSPGQGVYNSPLHF.

This clone occurred many times. This same CDR3 is encoded by further DNA sequences in the sample. CDR3 in amino acids: CSARPGDGYTF. The DNA read from the CDR3 is TGCAGTGCTAGGCCAGGCGATGGC. The chain couples TRBV20-1 to TRBJ1-2; no reliable D call. The read falls 3 residues short of the CDR3 end, and the missing part is taken from the germline J gene. Germline V gene data show CDR1 as DFQATT and CDR2 as SNEGSKA (reference sequence). This CDR3 region has 11 residues. V lost 3 bases and J 6 bases, leaving 8 bases between the germline ends.

This clone has at least ten counts. The read is 3 residues too short to cover the CDR3 end, so that end is filled in from the germline J gene. The chain uses TRBV18 and TRBJ2-1, with 8 positions matching TRBD1. Germline V gene lookup returns CDR1 KGHSH and CDR2 LQKENI. This CDR3 spans 13 amino acids. The V and J ends lost 8 bases and 8 bases, in that order; junction bases with no gene match: 8. CDR3 DNA (partial): TGTGCCAGCCGGACAGGGTTGAATGATGAG. Amino acid sequence: CASRTGLNDE. From start to end, the CDR3 is CASRTGLNDEQFF.

This clone was counted ten times or more. Coverage ceases 3 residues before the CDR3 finishes, and the germline J gene fills in the end. The chain joins TRBV29-1 to TRBJ1-2, with 9 positions matching TRBD1. Trimming cost V 5 bases and J 6 bases; bases outside gene matches: 7. CDR3 size: 13 residues. Germline CDR1 reads SQVTM; CDR2 reads ANQGSEA. CDR3 region: CSVFPGTGNGYTF. The covered CDR3 bases are TGCAGCGTTTTCCCCGGGACAGGGAATGGC.